Below, one TCR beta chain is given with its context. Its antigen is still unknown. No much larger clone exists at a distance of one base, and base qualities are not known. Trimming removed 4 bases from V and 8 bases from J; the gene matches leave 6 bases unexplained. The germline V gene yields SNHLY for CDR1 and FYNNEI for CDR2. From cysteine to phenylalanine, the CDR3 is 14 amino acids long. The entry retains the CDR3 DNA only, 42 bases that are in frame from base 1. The sample comes from a study of blood T cell repertoires in COVID-19 (dated by TCRdb to the early 2020s). Context from the whole study: Collaborator samples came from the United States, Italy and Spain and covered acute and convalescent phases of COVID-19. The prospective study material was composed of cDNA or gDNA derived from T cells, B-cell-depleted T cells, or PBMCs. Deeply sampled blood TCRbeta repertoires from subjects exposed to, actively infected with, or recovered from COVID-19 were included in the dataset. A freely available public database, intended as a resource for researchers studying the immune response to SARS-CoV-2, is where the repertoires were released. Samples were obtained from the ongoing ImmuneRACE study (first 160 participants) and from about 1,300 subjects provided by 6 global collaborators. A de-identified subject ID, COVID-19 status, age in years and sex were almost always included in the sample metadata. Where available, HLA class I and class II types were obtained from metadata supplied by the sample provider rather than from assay-based typing. Overall results and qualifications from the work: Clinical and demographic metadata were provided uncurated, with the amount varying by source and participant.

TCRbeta CDR3 regions were amplified from genomic DNA using the immunoSEQ Assay, a bias-controlled multiplex PCR. In the original analysis: The number of nucleated cells in each sample was estimated by amplification of reference gene primers within the assay. Sequence reads were collapsed and filtered to measure the absolute abundance of every unique TCRbeta CDR3 rearrangement. Productive Simpson clonality was computed per sample as the square root of Simpson's diversity index over productive rearrangements. Imported from immuneACCESS, the table was reduced by TCRdb to in-frame sequences with V and J called. These copies leave out some clones; in studies compared against another copy, an unresolved V gene accounts for under half, and the cause of the remainder is not known. V and J calls and clone size come straight from that table; D and trimming were deduced from the DNA. Present in this sample are about 260,000 clones, about 87% of which were seen just once. The ten largest clones take up less than 3% of the sample.

Whole blood was collected in K2EDTA tubes by collaborating institutions according to the institutions' own protocols. For TCRbeta analysis, collaborators shipped samples in one of three forms: frozen whole blood, isolated PBMCs, or DNA extracted from either of those sample types. The sequence links TRBV2 to TRBJ1-4; 8 junctional bases match TRBD1. The receptor's source is a woman aged 45-59 years with acute or convalescent COVID-19. The sample taken for sequencing was peripheral blood. The DNA sequence is TGTGCCAGCAGTGCGGACAGGGTTGGGGAAAAACTGTTTTTT. This yields the protein CASSADRVGEKLFF.